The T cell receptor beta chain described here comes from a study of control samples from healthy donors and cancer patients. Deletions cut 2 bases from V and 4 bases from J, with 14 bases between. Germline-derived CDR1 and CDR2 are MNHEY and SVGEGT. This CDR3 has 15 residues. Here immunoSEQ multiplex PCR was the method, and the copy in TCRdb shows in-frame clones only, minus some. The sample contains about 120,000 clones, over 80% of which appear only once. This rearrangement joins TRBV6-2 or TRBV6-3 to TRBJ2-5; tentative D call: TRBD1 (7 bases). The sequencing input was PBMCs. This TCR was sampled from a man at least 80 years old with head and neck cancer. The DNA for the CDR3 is TGTGCCAGCAGTTACGACAGGGTGGGGGGAGAGACCCAGTACTTC. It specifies CASSYDRVGGETQYF.